One sample yielded the 17 T cell receptor beta chains listed below, sequenced in a study of graft-versus-host responses after intestinal transplantation. TCRdb keeps only in-frame clones here, not all; method: immunoSEQ multiplex PCR. Seen here are about 39,000 clones, more than 80% observed once, and the top ten hold about 3.5%. The source was PBMCs, collected approximately 100 weeks after intestinal transplantation. These receptors were taken from a human patient who received an intestinal transplant, so some T cells may come from the graft donor.

The chain employs TRBV10-1 and TRBJ2-7; TRBD1 matches at 7 bases. This CDR3 spans 14 amino acids. Germline V gene data show CDR1 as WNHNN and CDR2 as SYGVQD (reference sequence). Trimming at V came to 0 bases and at J to 9 bases, leaving 8 bases not matched to a gene. The CDR3 sequence is CASSESTGWNGQYF. CDR3 bases: TGCGCCAGCAGTGAGTCGACAGGGTGGAACGGGCAGTACTTC.

This rearrangement joins TRBV6-5 to TRBJ1-1; D not resolved. Germline CDR1 reads MNHEY; CDR2 reads SVGAGI. With 2 bases removed from V and 3 bases from J, the gap between germline ends came to 4 bases. The CDR3 has 12 residues. CDR3 loop: CASSYGDTEAFF. In DNA, the CDR3 is TGTGCCAGCAGTTACGGGGACACTGAAGCTTTCTTT.

V usage is TRBV7-9 and J usage is TRBJ2-4; no reliable D call. This CDR3 spans 15 amino acids. Trimming removed 2 bases from V and 7 bases from J, with 15 bases in between. CDR1 and CDR2 from the germline V gene are SEHNR and FQNEAQ (reference sequence). The CDR3: CASSLPNFGVNIQYF. CDR3 bases: TGTGCCAGCAGCTTACCTAATTTTGGGGTGAACATTCAGTACTTC.

The chain employs TRBV11-2 and TRBJ2-3; the D is unclear. The V gene lost 1 base and the J gene lost 0 bases, with 5 bases spanning the gap. Looked up from germline, CDR1 is SGHAT and CDR2 is FQNNGV. CDR3 length: 14 residues. This chain's CDR3 is CASSLGSSTDTQYF. The CDR3 DNA sequence: TGTGCCAGCAGCTTAGGCAGTAGCACAGATACGCAGTATTTT. Full variable domain (missing parts from reference TRBV11-2 and TRBJ2-3): EAGVAQSPRYKIIEKRQSVAFWCNPISGHATLYWYQQILGQGPKLLIQFQNNGVVDDSQLPKDRFSAERLKGVDSTLKIQPAKLEDSAVYLCASSLGSSTDTQYFGPGTRLTVL.

The chain links TRBV4-1 to TRBJ1-1, with D possibly matching TRBD1 (5 bases). The CDR3 covers 17 residues. The V gene lost 6 bases and the J gene lost 5 bases, with 25 bases spanning the gap. Looked up from germline, CDR1 is MGHRA and CDR2 is YSYEKL. The CDR3 sequence is CASRYEALDSLFTEAFF. CDR3 nucleotide sequence: TGCGCCAGCAGGTACGAAGCGCTCGACAGTTTATTTACTGAAGCTTTCTTT.

The chain uses TRBV7-3 and TRBJ2-2, with D unresolved. The CDR3 loop spans 15 amino acids. V was trimmed by 6 bases and J by 4 bases, leaving 15 bases between them. Germline V lookup: CDR1 SGHTA, CDR2 FQGTGA. The DNA of the CDR3 is TGTGCCAGCAGTCAGTCCGGATTCCCCACCGGGGAGCTGTTTTTT. Amino acids: CASSQSGFPTGELFF.

The rearrangement joins TRBV18 to TRBJ2-1; the D gene could be TRBD1 or TRBD2 (5 bases each). The CDR3 consists of 14 residues. V shed 5 bases and J shed 7 bases, with 15 bases lying between them. Germline CDR1 reads KGHSH; CDR2 reads LQKENI. The CDR3 region is CASSIVQEGNEQFF. CDR3 sequence (DNA): TGTGCCAGCTCAATAGTCCAAGAGGGGAATGAGCAGTTCTTC.

The chain joins TRBV4-2 to TRBJ2-7; TRBD2 agrees at 7 bases. This CDR3 is built from 16 residues. The germline CDR1 and CDR2 sequences are LGHNA and YNFKEQ. The junction had 7 bases not matched to a gene; V was cut back by 1 base and J by 1 base. This CDR3 is CASSQGETRGSYEQYF. As DNA, the CDR3 is TGTGCCAGCAGCCAAGGCGAAACGCGGGGGTCCTACGAGCAGTACTTC.

This chain connects TRBV5-6 to TRBJ2-7; D is possibly TRBD1 or TRBD2 (5 bases each). The CDR3 totals 14 residues. CDR1 SGHDT and CDR2 YYEEEE come from the germline V gene. The ends were cut back, 4 bases at V and 2 bases at J, with 13 bases in the middle. The CDR3, as DNA: TGTGCCAGCAGCCCCCGTGGGGGAACCTACGAGCAGTACTTC. This sequence encodes CASSPRGGTYEQYF.

The chain has TRBV6-1 and TRBJ2-5; TRBD2 aligns across 12 bases. The CDR3 contains 15 residues. Germline-derived CDR1 and CDR2 are MNHNS and SASEGT. After removal of 2 bases from V and 2 bases from J, the junction contained 0 bases not matched to a gene. DNA of the CDR3: TGTGCCAGCAGTGAACTAGCGGGGGGGCAAGAGACCCAGTACTTC. Translation gives CASSELAGGQETQYF.

The CDR3 DNA reads as TGTGCCAGCAGCTGGGGACTAGGGTATAATGAGCAGTTCTTC. This translates into CASSWGLGYNEQFF. This sequence joins TRBV5-6 and TRBJ2-1; TRBD2 agrees at 8 bases. The length of the CDR3 is 14 residues. The V gene's germline CDR1 is SGHDT and CDR2 YYEEEE. V was pared by 3 bases and J by 7 bases, with 6 bases of the junction left unmatched.

A few counts support this clone. CDR3 protein: CASSWTENTEAFF. For the CDR3, the DNA is TGTGCCAGCAGTTGGACGGAGAACACTGAAGCTTTCTTT. This chain uses TRBV7-9 with TRBJ1-1; no clear D gene. The germline V gene encodes CDR1 SEHNR and CDR2 FQNEAQ (reference sequence). V was cut by 6 bases and J by 1 base, with 9 bases left in between. The CDR3 length is 13 residues.

Turning to this clone: The junction departs from germline at one end; a sequencing error may be responsible. The chain joins TRBV29-1 to TRBJ2-2; a possible D gene is TRBD2 (6 bases). The CDR3 length is 14 residues. Germline values: CDR1 SQVTM, CDR2 ANQGSEA. The CDR3 region is CSVEDGSMAGELFF. CDR3 nucleotides: TGCAGCGTGGAAGACGGGAGCATGGCCGGGGAGCTGTTTTTT.

The rearrangement uses TRBV5-4 and TRBJ2-7; D uncertain. This CDR3 region has 13 residues. Germline CDR1 and CDR2: SGHNT and YYREEE (reference sequence). V lost 4 bases, J lost 6 bases, and 14 bases lay in between. In DNA form, the CDR3 reads TGTGCCAGCAGCCCTGATGCGGCCGCCGAGCAGTACTTC. Translated, it gives CASSPDAAAEQYF.

V is TRBV28 and J is TRBJ2-7; TRBD2 matches at 9 bases. Germline V lookup: CDR1 MDHEN, CDR2 SYDVKM. The CDR3 is made up of 14 amino acids. The J segment lost 6 bases and the V segment lost 3 bases, leaving 6 bases of the junction unmatched. In DNA form, the CDR3 reads TGTGCCAGCAGTTTGGGGCGGGAGGGCCTCGAGCAGTACTTC. This translates into CASSLGREGLEQYF.

This chain uses TRBV5-1 with TRBJ2-6, with unresolved D. Trimming removed 3 bases from V and 3 bases from J, with 1 base in between. This CDR3 comprises 12 residues. Germline CDR1 reads SGHRS; CDR2 reads YFSETQ. The CDR3 reads CASSYGANVLTF. CDR3 nucleotides: TGCGCCAGCAGCTATGGGGCCAACGTCCTGACTTTC.

V and J are TRBV5-1 and TRBJ1-1, with 7 bases lining up with TRBD1. This CDR3 spans 15 amino acids. CDR1 is SGHRS, CDR2 YFSETQ, per germline. V shed 3 bases, J shed 1 base, and the junction held 6 bases outside the gene matches. The CDR3 region is CASSSQGGTNTEAFF. In nucleotides, the CDR3 is TGCGCCAGCAGCTCCCAGGGGGGGACGAACACTGAAGCTTTCTTT.